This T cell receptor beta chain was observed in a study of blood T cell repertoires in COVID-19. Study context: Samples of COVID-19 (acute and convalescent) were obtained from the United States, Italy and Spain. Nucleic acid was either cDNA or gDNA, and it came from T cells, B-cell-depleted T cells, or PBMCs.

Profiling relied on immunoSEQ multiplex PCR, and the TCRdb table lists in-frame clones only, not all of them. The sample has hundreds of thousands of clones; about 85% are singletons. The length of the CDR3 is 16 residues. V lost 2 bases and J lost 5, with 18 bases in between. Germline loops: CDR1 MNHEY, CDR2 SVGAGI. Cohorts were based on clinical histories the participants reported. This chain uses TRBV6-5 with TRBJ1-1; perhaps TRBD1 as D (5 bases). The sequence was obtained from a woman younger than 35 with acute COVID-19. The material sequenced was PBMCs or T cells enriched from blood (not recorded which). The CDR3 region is CASSYGMTVIGTEAFF. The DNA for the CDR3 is TGTGCCAGCAGTTACGGGATGACAGTTATCGGGACTGAAGCTTTCTTT.